This T cell receptor (beta chain) was documented in a study of beta chain features in type 1 diabetes. Isolated RNA was reverse transcribed in full, so expressed TCRB transcripts were sequenced. Data came from immunoSEQ multiplex PCR; TCRdb stores just in-frame clones and leaves some out. The sample has some 500,000 clones; around 10% are singletons. Trimming left V 5 bases short and J 0 bases short, with 11 bases between. In germline, CDR1 is SQVTM, CDR2 ANQGSEA. This CDR3 contains 13 residues. This clone was counted only a few times. This TCR came from a woman between 18 and 29 years old in good health. V and J are TRBV29-1 and TRBJ2-7; D uncertain. The sequencing input was naive CD4+ T cells from blood. The DNA of the CDR3 is TGCAGCGTTCTAGACCCAAGCTCCTACGAGCAGTACGTC. Its translation: CSVLDPSSYEQYV.